The count of the clone carrying this T cell receptor beta chain is one. Original methodology: Nucleated cell number was recorded as an estimate derived from reference gene primer amplification. Only in-frame clones appear in the TCRdb table, and some are missing; sequencing was by immunoSEQ multiplex PCR. The DNA gave D and trimming, while V, J and clone size come from that table. This sample has fewer than 300,000 clones, with 70% to 85% found just once. This sample was included in a study of blood T cell repertoires in COVID-19. Patients of the Seattle cohort, enrolled during active infection, were followed longitudinally. CDR1 is SGHTA, CDR2 FQGNSA, per germline. The CDR3 spans 14 residues. V was trimmed by 1 base and J by 4 bases, leaving 10 bases between them.

The V gene is TRBV7-2, the J gene TRBJ1-1; D not resolved. Material for sequencing was peripheral blood. The receptor was isolated from a human donor with COVID-19, enrolled during active disease. The donor label of this sample is uncertain. The CDR3 DNA is TGTGCCAGCAGCTTAGGGCCGGGGTCCACTGAAGCTTTCTTT. As protein: CASSLGPGSTEAFF.